These 4 T cell receptor beta chains originate from one sample sequenced in a study of blood T cell repertoires in COVID-19. Sequencing used immunoSEQ multiplex PCR; TCRdb keeps in-frame clones, though not all of them. Of 250,000 to 350,000 clones listed, around 85% are singletons. Sequences were obtained from peripheral blood. The source of these receptors is a human donor with COVID-19, enrolled during active disease. The donor label of this sample is uncertain.

The chain has TRBV27 and TRBJ1-2; possible D gene TRBD1, 5 bases. The CDR3 is made up of 16 amino acids. Germline CDR1 MNHEY, CDR2 SMNVEV (reference sequence). The V end lost 5 bases, the J end lost 5 bases, and 21 bases lay between the germline ends. The CDR3 DNA sequence: TGTGCCAGCAGTGCATCAGGGCAGCCGGAGGGTTATGGCTACACCTTC. Translation gives CASSASGQPEGYGYTF.

The gene calls are TRBV29-1 and TRBJ1-2, with no clear D. Germline CDR1 reads SQVTM; CDR2 reads ANQGSEA. This CDR3 region has 14 residues. Trimming removed 4 bases at V and 4 bases at J, with 16 bases between. The CDR3 DNA follows: TGCAGCGTTGGGCTTAGGATGAGCGTCTATGGCTACACCTTC. This gives the protein CSVGLRMSVYGYTF.

The chain uses TRBV9 and TRBJ2-4; weak D call: TRBD2 (5 bases). CDR3 size: 15 residues. Germline loops: CDR1 SGDLS, CDR2 YYNGEE. V was clipped by 0 bases and J by 7 bases, with 14 bases between them. The CDR3 bases are TGTGCCAGCAGCGTAGTCGGCGGGCCGGGTAACATTCAGTACTTC. This translates into CASSVVGGPGNIQYF.

This chain links TRBV6-5 with TRBJ2-7, with D possibly TRBD1 on 5 matching bases. The length of the CDR3 is 13 residues. Trimming removed 7 bases at V and 9 bases at J, with 19 bases between. Germline V gene sequence: CDR1 MNHEY, CDR2 SVGAGI. CDR3 nucleotide sequence: TGTGCCAGCACAGGGTCAGACGTGGCCATGCAGTACTTC. The encoded protein is CASTGSDVAMQYF.